The next 23 T cell receptor beta chains were all read from a single sample in a study of shared clonotypes between healthy human individuals. Sequencing was performed with immunoSEQ multiplex PCR; in TCRdb, only in-frame clones are kept and a portion is missing. Of approximately 720,000 clones detected, 72% appear once; the ten largest clones hold 1.8%. The specimen was memory CD4+ T cells sorted from blood. Subset indicated: CD45RA-negative fraction. These receptors all come from a woman in her 30s in good health.

This clone was counted ten times or more. This sequence joins TRBV6-5 and TRBJ2-7; D is perhaps TRBD1 or TRBD2 (5 bases each). V was shortened by 5 bases and J by 3 bases, with 14 bases between the two germline ends. CDR1 is MNHEY and CDR2 is SVGAGI in the germline V gene. The CDR3 has 14 residues. CDR3 residues: CASSGGPQFYEQYF. As DNA, the CDR3 is TGTGCCAGCAGTGGGGGACCGCAATTCTACGAGCAGTACTTC.

The chain has TRBV28 and TRBJ2-7; D might be TRBD1 (5 bases). Trimming stripped 4 bases from V and 6 bases from J, with 16 bases between. The length of the CDR3 is 14 residues. The V gene's germline CDR1 is MDHEN and CDR2 SYDVKM. The CDR3 DNA is TGTGCCAGCAGTTCGGCCTCATATAGGGGCGAGCAGTACTTC. It encodes CASSSASYRGEQYF. Together with reference TRBV28 and TRBJ2-7, the CDR3 gives the full variable domain: DVKVTQSSRYLVKRTGEKVFLECVQDMDHENMFWYRQDPGLGLRLIYFSYDVKMKEKGDIPEGYSVSREKKERFSLILESASTNQTSMYLCASSSASYRGEQYFGPGTRLTVT.

This clone was observed once. The chain is built from TRBV11-2 and TRBJ2-1, with TRBD1 matching 7 bases. The CDR3 sequence is 16 residues long. Germline trimming cut 2 bases from V and 0 bases from J; bases unmatched to any gene: 4. The germline CDR1 and CDR2 sequences are SGHAT and FQNNGV. The CDR3 loop is CASSLIYRGSYNEQFF. As DNA, the CDR3 is TGTGCCAGCAGCTTAATTTACAGGGGCTCCTACAATGAGCAGTTCTTC.

The rearrangement links TRBV7-9 to TRBJ2-3; 10 bases are shared with TRBD1. Unmatched junction bases numbered 10, after V lost 10 bases and J lost 3 bases. Looked up from germline, CDR1 is SEHNR and CDR2 is FQNEAQ (reference sequence). The CDR3 runs 15 residues. The CDR3 here is CATLTRQGATDTQYF. CDR3 in DNA: TGTGCCACGTTGACCCGACAGGGGGCAACAGATACGCAGTATTTT. The entire variable domain, with the rest obtained from reference TRBV7-9 and TRBJ2-3, is as follows: DTGVSQNPRHKITKRGQNVTFRCDPISEHNRLYWYRQTLGQGPEFLTYFQNEAQLEKSRLLSDRFSAERPKGSFSTLEIQRTEQGDSAMYLCATLTRQGATDTQYFGPGTRLTVL.

The chain has TRBV11-2 and TRBJ2-7, with D uncertain. Germline-derived CDR1 and CDR2 are SGHAT and FQNNGV. This CDR3 spans 14 amino acids. Trimming stripped 3 bases from V and 0 bases from J, with 9 bases between. In DNA, the CDR3 is TGTGCCAGCAGCTTTGAACGGACCTCCTACGAGCAGTACTTC. The encoded protein is CASSFERTSYEQYF.

This chain joins TRBV28 and TRBJ2-7; the D gene is possibly TRBD1 (5 bases). Germline V gene data show CDR1 as MDHEN and CDR2 as SYDVKM. With 6 bases removed from V and 2 bases from J, the gap between germline ends came to 11 bases. The CDR3 has 13 amino acids. CDR3 residues: CASRDTLTYEQYF. As DNA, the CDR3 is TGTGCCAGCAGGGACACCTTAACCTACGAGCAGTACTTC.

This rearrangement joins TRBV6-4 to TRBJ2-5; D unresolved. The tail of the sequence fits TRBJ2-7 better, so the J call may be wrong. Germline CDR1 is MRHNA and CDR2 is SNTAGT. CDR3 size: 12 residues. CDR3 nucleotides: TGTGCCAGCAATAGTGTCCCCTACGAGCAGTACTTC. This codes for CASNSVPYEQYF.

The V gene is TRBV2, the J gene TRBJ2-7; 7 bases agree with TRBD1. The germline gives CDR1 SNHLY, CDR2 FYNNEI. With 2 bases clipped from V and 5 bases from J, the junction kept 9 bases outside the gene matches. This CDR3 has 15 residues. CDR3 loop: CASSERAGGSDEQYF. The CDR3 nucleotides are TGTGCCAGCAGTGAAAGAGCAGGGGGATCGGACGAGCAGTACTTC.

This clone was detected only a few times. The V and J genes are TRBV2 and TRBJ1-5, with a weak D call TRBD1 (6 bases). This CDR3 spans 13 amino acids. CDR1 and CDR2 from the germline V gene are SNHLY and FYNNEI. V shed 5 bases and J shed 4 bases, with 9 bases lying between them. The chain's CDR3 is CASSKTGNQPQHF. The CDR3 nucleotides are TGTGCCAGCAGTAAGACAGGTAATCAGCCCCAGCATTTT. Using reference TRBV2 and TRBJ1-5 for the parts outside the CDR3, the full variable domain is EPEVTQTPSHQVTQMGQEVILRCVPISNHLYFYWYRQILGQKVEFLVSFYNNEISEKSEIFDDQFSVERPDGSNFTLKIRSTKLEDSAMYFCASSKTGNQPQHFGDGTRLSIL.

CDR3 sequence reads: CASSQGPRPYNEQFF. CDR3 nucleotides: TGTGCCAGCAGCCAGGGACCACGACCGTACAATGAGCAGTTCTTC. The chain joins TRBV27 to TRBJ2-1, with D perhaps matching TRBD1 or TRBD2 (5 bases each). Germline V CDR1 and CDR2: MNHEY, SMNVEV (reference sequence). V lost 6 bases and J lost 4, with 16 bases in between. This CDR3 is built from 15 residues.

This chain links TRBV14 with TRBJ1-1; the D is unclear. The ends were cut back, 0 bases at V and 8 bases at J, with 19 bases in the middle. Per germline, CDR1 SGHDN and CDR2 FVKESK. The CDR3 has 16 residues. CDR3 sequence: CASSQDGSDPGGEAFF. The CDR3 nucleotides read TGTGCCAGCAGCCAAGACGGATCGGACCCGGGCGGGGAAGCTTTCTTT.

The chain combines TRBV6-1 with TRBJ1-1; tentative D call: TRBD1 (5 bases). CDR3 length: 13 residues. Per germline, CDR1 MNHNS and CDR2 SASEGT. The ends were cut back, 7 bases at V and 11 bases at J, with 20 bases in the middle. The DNA of the CDR3 is TGTGCCAGCAAACATCAGGTCGGTGGGGACGCTTTCTTT. It translates to CASKHQVGGDAFF.

This clone was detected a few times. The V call is TRBV5-1, the J call TRBJ1-1; 7 nucleotides match TRBD1. The CDR3 runs to 16 residues. Trimming took 4 bases from V and 0 from J; bases not matched to a gene: 9. CDR1 SGHRS and CDR2 YFSETQ come from the germline V gene. The CDR3 spells CASSPSRGPLNTEAFF. The CDR3 bases are TGCGCCAGCAGCCCCTCGAGGGGGCCCTTGAACACTGAAGCTTTCTTT.

The genes are TRBV7-9 and TRBJ2-5; the D is unclear. The CDR3 runs to 12 residues. The germline V gene encodes CDR1 SEHNR and CDR2 FQNEAQ (reference sequence). Trimming left V 1 base short and J 4 bases short, with 4 bases between. CDR3 DNA sequence: TGTGCCAGCAGCTTAGTGGCAGAGACCCAGTACTTC. Its protein is CASSLVAETQYF.

CDR3 DNA sequence: TGTGCCAGCAGGATGGGACAGGGAGTTGGGGAACTGTTTTTT. It is translated as CASRMGQGVGELFF. The V call is TRBV6-1, the J call TRBJ1-4; 9 bases match TRBD1. The junction had 11 bases not matched to a gene; V was cut back by 6 bases and J by 12 bases. The CDR3 is made up of 14 amino acids. Looked up from germline, CDR1 is MNHNS and CDR2 is SASEGT.

The gene calls are TRBV6-1 and TRBJ2-7; D might be TRBD1 (5 bases). Germline CDR1 reads MNHNS; CDR2 reads SASEGT. The CDR3 totals 14 residues. Trimming took off 2 bases at V and 0 bases at J, with 8 bases between the two ends. CDR3 loop: CASSEFQGSYEQYF. CDR3 nucleotides: TGTGCCAGCAGTGAATTTCAGGGCTCCTACGAGCAGTACTTC.

J is TRBJ2-3 and V is TRBV4-1, with 7 bases that match TRBD1. The CDR3 spans 14 residues. J lost 4 bases, V lost 4 bases, and 5 bases had no gene match. CDR1 is MGHRA, CDR2 YSYEKL, per germline. The CDR3 spells CASSPPDRADTQYF. CDR3 nucleotide sequence: TGCGCCAGCAGCCCTCCAGACAGGGCAGATACGCAGTATTTT.

In its sample, this clone was seen a few times. CDR3 loop: CSGYRNTEAFF. The CDR3 coding sequence is TGCAGCGGATATAGAAACACTGAAGCTTTCTTT. V gene TRBV29-1 combines with J gene TRBJ1-1; unclear D gene. V was shortened by 7 bases and J by 2 bases, with 8 bases between the two germline ends. The CDR3 covers 11 residues. CDR1 is SQVTM and CDR2 is ANQGSEA in the germline V gene.

The CDR3 region is CAWSAGEGTEAFF. The CDR3 DNA sequence: TGTGCCTGGAGTGCTGGGGAGGGTACTGAAGCTTTCTTT. V and J are TRBV30 and TRBJ1-1; D remains unclear. This CDR3 has 13 residues. The V gene lost 1 base and the J gene lost 5 bases, with 11 bases spanning the gap. Per germline, CDR1 GTSNPN and CDR2 SVGIG (reference sequence).

The chain links TRBV7-9 to TRBJ2-1; 13 bases line up with TRBD2. The CDR3 has 18 amino acids. With 7 bases clipped from V and 8 bases from J, the junction kept 17 bases outside the gene matches. Germline V gene data show CDR1 as SEHNR and CDR2 as FQNEAQ (reference sequence). As DNA, the CDR3 is TGTGCCAGCAACCGGGACAGGGGACTAGCGGGACTATGGGATGAGCAGTTCTTC. It yields the protein CASNRDRGLAGLWDEQFF. The whole variable domain, remainder taken from reference TRBV7-9 and TRBJ2-1, is DTGVSQNPRHKITKRGQNVTFRCDPISEHNRLYWYRQTLGQGPEFLTYFQNEAQLEKSRLLSDRFSAERPKGSFSTLEIQRTEQGDSAMYLCASNRDRGLAGLWDEQFFGPGTRLTVL.

The V and J genes are TRBV5-1 and TRBJ2-2; possibly TRBD1 for D (5 bases). Trimming took 0 bases from V and 6 from J, leaving 12 bases between them. This CDR3 comprises 15 residues. Looked up from germline, CDR1 is SGHRS and CDR2 is YFSETQ. CDR3 residues: CASSLGGFKAGELFF. CDR3 nucleotide sequence: TGCGCCAGCAGCTTGGGGGGCTTTAAAGCCGGGGAGCTGTTTTTT.

This chain's CDR3 is CASSEFLASSTDTQYF. DNA of the CDR3: TGCGCCAGCAGTGAGTTCCTAGCGAGTAGCACAGATACGCAGTATTTT. The V and J genes are TRBV10-1 and TRBJ2-3; possibly TRBD2 for D (6 bases). CDR3 size: 16 residues. The germline V gene has CDR1 WNHNN and CDR2 SYGVQD (reference sequence). The V end was cut by 1 base, the J end by 0 bases, with 11 bases between.

The CDR3 loop is CASSLGSLGLYYGYTF. In nucleotides, the CDR3 is TGTGCCAGCAGTTTGGGTTCTCTAGGGTTATACTATGGCTACACCTTC. The chain carries TRBV6-5 and TRBJ1-2; D uncertain. Germline loops: CDR1 MNHEY, CDR2 SVGAGI. CDR3 size: 16 residues. V lost 4 bases, J lost 3 bases, and 18 bases lay in between.